The clone carrying this T cell receptor beta chain was found a few times. Per the original methods: Across clinicopathological groups, CDR3 differences served as the basis for building a distant-metastasis classifier for papillary thyroid cancer. TCRdb reprocessed the PCR reads via MiXCR. These V and J calls derive from TCRdb rather than the authors' analysis. This sample has fewer than 35,000 clones, with 20% to 30% found just once. The V gene end was trimmed by 2 bases and the J gene end by 5 bases; junction bases not matched to a gene: 7. CDR3 length: 16 residues. Germline V gives CDR1 ENHRY, CDR2 SYGVKD. The record originates from a study of metastatic and nonmetastatic thyroid tumors. Thyroid surgery took place with no prior treatment in any patient.

The sequencing sample was made of blood. The TCR originated in a female donor with papillary thyroid cancer or a benign thyroid nodule (not recorded which). Some clones in this sample may be carry-over from other donors' samples. The chain joins TRBV10-3 to TRBJ2-1, with 9 bases that match TRBD2. The CDR3 reads CAISEAGTSSDNEQFF. The CDR3 DNA reads TGTGCCATCAGTGAGGCCGGGACTAGCAGCGACAATGAGCAGTTCTTC.